One T cell receptor beta chain is described in this entry. Its antigen remains unknown. At one of its ends the junction is not consistent with the germline gene, which may arise from a read error. The CDR3 spans 15 residues. CDR1 and CDR2 from the germline V gene are MGHRA and YSYEKL. This sample is drawn from a study of T cell repertoires in cytomegalovirus infection. The study, taken as a whole, reports: Adding up the frequency of public TCR beta families identified people who carried CMV plus the relevant HLA. Clonotype analysis showed dominance of the ex vivo response by HLA-C-restricted CMV-specific TCR beta clonotypes.

MiXCR, applied by TCRdb to the reads, yields one record per CDR3 protein. The table includes under 90,000 distinct CDR3 sequences, approximately 46% detected once. The TCR was taken from a human donor in good health (CMV status not recorded). Some clones in this sample may be carry-over from other donors' samples. The chain combines TRBV4-1 with TRBJ2-5; D remains unclear. This specimen consisted of CD8+ T cells from cultured PBMCs, obtained from culture after CMV antigen stimulation. The DNA of the CDR3 is TGTGCCAGCAGCCAAGAACGGGCTAGGAAAGAGACCCAGTACTTC. Protein product: CASSQERARKETQYF.